This T cell receptor beta chain was observed in a study of CD8 T cells in Susac syndrome. CD8+ and CD4+ T cells from blood underwent TCR beta sequencing. The patients serving as multiple sclerosis controls were treatment-naive. They had stable or active relapsing-remitting disease and fulfilled revised McDonald criteria. V was cut by 4 bases and J by 5 bases, with 9 bases left in between. The CDR3 sequence is 12 residues long. Germline-derived CDR1 and CDR2 are MNHEY and SVGAGI. Reverse transcription of about 0.45 to 1 ug RNA was performed with random hexamers. The CDR3 of TCR beta was amplified by immunoSEQ multiplex PCR across 54 Vbeta and 13 Jbeta. Each CDR3 protein gets one entry after TCRdb re-called the immunoSEQ multiplex PCR reads with MiXCR. The sample includes 150,000 or so distinct CDR3 sequences, roughly 95% of them seen just once. A note on this clonotype: Its specificity is unknown.

Study-wide points: In its TCR sequencing and HLA analysis, the study acknowledged that the number of individuals was relatively small.

J is TRBJ2-7 and V is TRBV6-5, with D hard to call. The sequence came from a human donor with multiple sclerosis. The specimen sequenced was CD8+ T cells from PBMCs. For the CDR3, the DNA is TGTGCCAGCAGTTCGAGCCAGCACGAGCAGTACTTC. Amino acids: CASSSSQHEQYF.